The clone carrying this T cell receptor (beta chain) was counted ten times or more. The antigen remains unidentified. Donors uniformly comprised healthy Caucasians. The record originates from a study of identical twins. With 4 bases clipped from V and 5 bases from J, the junction kept 7 bases outside the gene matches. Germline CDR1 LGHNA, CDR2 YNFKEQ. This CDR3 has 15 amino acids. Whole-study findings and limits: In cord blood, abundant beta clonotypes had fewer insertions; memory showed no trend.

TCRdb ran MiXCR on the 5' RACE reads and lists one entry per CDR3 protein. The sample has approximately 500,000 distinct CDR3 sequences, 20% to 25% seen once; the top ten hold about 2.7%. The sample was also reused in another study, on T cells expressing NK-cell markers.

Sequenced sample: CD4+ T cells sorted from blood. The sequence was collected from a woman under 30 in good health. The rearrangement joins TRBV4-2 to TRBJ1-5; 8 bases are shared with TRBD1. CDR3 region: CASSLLGQGDQPQHF. CDR3 nucleotide sequence: TGTGCCAGCAGCCTCTTAGGACAGGGAGATCAGCCCCAGCATTTT.